This is a list of T cell receptor beta chains from one sample in a study of blood T cell repertoires in COVID-19. This table comes from immunoSEQ multiplex PCR, and its TCRdb copy is limited to in-frame clones, with some not included. The sample yields more than 60,000 clones, about four fifths seen once. Sequencing used peripheral blood. Receptor source: a man aged 45-65 years with COVID-19, enrolled during active disease. The CDR3 runs from the conserved cysteine through the conserved F or W. D genes are given only for firm matches. Clone size is not always given. Where it is, it says once, few, many or a class for expanded clones.

v_call	d_call	j_call	clone_size	cdr3_aa	cdr3_nt
TRBV7-2	.	TRBJ1-1	.	CASSFGYPGEAFF	TGTGCCAGCAGCTTTGGTTATCCAGGCGAAGCTTTCTTT
TRBV6-5	TRBD2	TRBJ2-1	.	CASSYDGGDNEQFF	TGTGCCAGCAGTTACGACGGGGGGGACAATGAGCAGTTCTTC
TRBV30	TRBD2	TRBJ2-5	.	CAWSPLPGLAGVETQYF	TGTGCCTGGAGTCCCCTGCCGGGACTAGCGGGGGTAGAGACCCAGTACTTC
TRBV5-1	TRBD1	TRBJ2-7	.	CASSRDGQGANEQYF	TGCGCCAGCAGCCGAGACGGACAGGGGGCCAACGAGCAGTACTTC
TRBV10-3	.	TRBJ1-1	.	CAVRFGGNTEAFF	TGTGCCGTGAGGTTCGGGGGGAACACTGAAGCTTTCTTT
TRBV3-1/TRBV3-2	.	TRBJ2-5	.	CASSKEGWMETQYF	TGTGCCAGCAGCAAGGAGGGTTGGATGGAGACCCAGTACTTC
TRBV19	.	TRBJ1-5	.	CASGEDQPQHF	TGTGCCAGTGGGGAGGACCAGCCCCAGCATTTT
TRBV18	.	TRBJ1-3	.	CASSPGRGSGNTIYF	TGTGCCAGCTCACCAGGGAGGGGGTCTGGAAACACCATATATTTT
TRBV6-1	.	TRBJ1-4	.	CASSEWVGGKKLFF	TGTGCCAGCAGTGAATGGGTAGGGGGTAAAAAACTGTTTTTT
TRBV7-6	.	TRBJ2-1	.	CASSLVPGAYNEQFF	TGTGCCAGCAGCTTAGTTCCAGGGGCCTACAATGAGCAGTTCTTC
TRBV4-2	TRBD2	TRBJ2-3	.	CASSQDAGGHYTQYF	TGTGCCAGCAGCCAAGATGCGGGGGGGCATTATACGCAGTATTTT
TRBV3-1/TRBV3-2	TRBD2	TRBJ2-7	.	CASSLRLAGGDEQYF	TGTGCCAGCAGCTTAAGACTAGCGGGGGGGGACGAGCAGTACTTC
TRBV6-5	.	TRBJ1-2	.	CASSYAQGFYGYTF	TGTGCCAGCAGTTACGCTCAGGGGTTCTATGGCTACACCTTC
TRBV18	.	TRBJ2-2	.	CASSSQDTGELFF	TGTGCCAGCTCATCGCAGGACACCGGGGAGCTGTTTTTT
TRBV4-1	.	TRBJ1-2	.	CASSQQQGSAYGYTF	TGCGCCAGCAGCCAACAGCAGGGAAGTGCCTATGGCTACACCTTC
TRBV7-8	.	TRBJ1-3	once	CASSTRHTGYSGNTIYF	TGTGCCAGCAGCACGCGCCATACAGGGTACTCTGGAAACACCATATATTTT
TRBV11-1	.	TRBJ1-6	few	CASSLQGYNSPLHF	TGTGCCAGCAGCTTACAGGGGTATAATTCACCCCTCCACTTT
TRBV11-1	.	TRBJ2-2	.	CASSYSVANTGELFF	TGTGCCAGCAGCTACAGTGTAGCGAACACCGGGGAGCTGTTTTTT
TRBV18	.	TRBJ1-1	.	CASSPGGMNTEAFF	TGTGCCAGCTCACCGGGGGGTATGAACACTGAAGCTTTCTTT
TRBV9	.	TRBJ2-2	.	CASSVDYPNTGELFF	TGTGCCAGCAGCGTAGATTATCCGAACACCGGGGAGCTGTTTTTT
TRBV4-1	TRBD2	TRBJ2-6	.	CASSQPWEGVTGANVLTF	TGCGCCAGCAGCCAACCATGGGAGGGAGTTACTGGGGCCAACGTCCTGACTTTC
TRBV7-9	.	TRBJ1-6	once	CASSGGQQNSPLHF	TGTGCCAGCAGTGGTGGACAGCAGAATTCACCCCTCCACTTT
TRBV12-5	.	TRBJ2-2	.	CASGLGVANTGELFF	TGTGCTAGTGGTCTAGGGGTTGCGAACACCGGGGAGCTGTTTTTT
TRBV6-2/TRBV6-3	TRBD1	TRBJ2-7	.	CASSPTSLPPGQESVISYEQYF	TGTGCCAGCAGCCCCACTTCCCTTCCTCCGGGACAGGAAAGTGTAATCTCCTACGAGCAGTACTTC
TRBV10-2	TRBD2	TRBJ2-1	.	CASRPSGGASEQFF	TGCGCCAGCAGGCCCAGCGGGGGGGCCAGTGAGCAGTTCTTC
TRBV2	.	TRBJ2-5	.	CASSARTVYQETQYF	TGTGCCAGCAGTGCTAGGACAGTCTACCAAGAGACCCAGTACTTC